Each of the 24 T cell receptor beta chains below was sequenced from the same sample in a study of T cells in Graves' hyperthyroidism and ophthalmopathy. Amplification targeted TCR beta CDR3 regions from RNA transcripts. HTBI primers drove first-round RT-PCR of the TCR CDR3. MiXCR, run by TCRdb on the multiplex PCR reads, gives a single entry per CDR3 protein. The sample includes some 690,000 distinct CDR3 sequences, roughly 17% of them seen just once. Specimen: blood. The source of these receptors is a middle-aged man with Graves' hyperthyroidism.

This clonotype was picked up many times. The CDR3 sequence: CASNGGGHEQFF. The CDR3 DNA follows: TGTGCCAGCAACGGTGGCGGGCATGAGCAGTTCTTC. The chain uses TRBV2 and TRBJ2-1, with D possibly matching TRBD2 (5 bases). V dropped 7 bases and J dropped 8 bases, with 12 bases sitting between them. The V gene's germline CDR1 is SNHLY and CDR2 FYNNEI. This CDR3 has 12 residues.

This clonotype has only a few counts. V usage is TRBV14 and J usage is TRBJ2-5; D remains unclear. CDR3 length: 12 residues. Germline-derived CDR1 and CDR2 are SGHDN and FVKESK. V lost 1 base, J lost 4 bases, and 4 bases lay in between. CDR3 sequence (DNA): TGTGCCAGCAGCCAAGTCTTAGAGACCCAGTACTTC. It yields the protein CASSQVLETQYF.

This clonotype has just a few counts. CDR3 DNA: TGTGCCAGCAGCTCATCCGGTCCCAGGGATGAAAAACTGTTTTTT. It yields the protein CASSSSGPRDEKLFF. The chain has TRBV13 and TRBJ1-4; a weak D match, TRBD1 (5 bases). The CDR3 totals 15 residues. The V end lost 4 bases, the J end lost 6 bases, and 15 bases lay between the germline ends. Germline loops: CDR1 PRHDT, CDR2 FYEKMQ (reference sequence). Combining the CDR3 with reference TRBV13 and TRBJ1-4 gives the whole variable domain AAGVIQSPRHLIKEKRETATLKCYPIPRHDTVYWYQQGPGQDPQFLISFYEKMQSDKGSIPDRFSAQQFSDYHSELNMSSLELGDSALYFCASSSSGPRDEKLFFGSGTQLSVL.

This clonotype came up many times. The rearrangement uses TRBV6-1 and TRBJ2-7, with 12 bases that match TRBD1. The germline gives CDR1 MNHNS, CDR2 SASEGT. The J segment lost 1 base and the V segment lost 4 bases, leaving 2 bases of the junction unmatched. This CDR3 spans 15 amino acids. For the CDR3, the DNA is TGTGCCAGCAGTGGGGACAGGGGGCCTTCCTACGAGCAGTACTTC. Translation: CASSGDRGPSYEQYF.

This rearrangement joins TRBV2 to TRBJ2-3; no reliable D call. The V end lost 2 bases, the J end lost 4 bases, and 10 bases lay between the germline ends. The CDR3 runs 14 residues. The germline CDR1 and CDR2 sequences are SNHLY and FYNNEI. The CDR3 loop is CASSERVVADTQYF. Written as DNA, the CDR3 is TGTGCCAGCAGTGAAAGGGTGGTGGCAGATACGCAGTATTTT.

Concerning this clonotype: The junction departs from the called germline gene at one end, perhaps through a read error. The chain employs TRBV7-3 and TRBJ2-2; D is perhaps TRBD2 (6 bases). The germline V gene encodes CDR1 SGHTA and CDR2 FQGTGA. The CDR3 has 13 amino acids. The CDR3 is CASSSRSTGGLFF. CDR3 bases: TGTGCCAGCAGCTCCCGTAGCACCGGGGGGCTGTTTTTT.

Here the CDR3 DNA reads TGTGCCTGGAAAAAGACAGGGGGCCAAGAAAAACTGTTTTTT. Translation gives CAWKKTGGQEKLFF. This chain uses TRBV30 with TRBJ1-4; 10 bases fit TRBD1. Unmatched junction bases numbered 7, after V lost 4 bases and J lost 8 bases. Per the germline V gene, CDR1 is GTSNPN and CDR2 is SVGIG (reference sequence). The CDR3 length is 14 residues.

This clonotype has a count of ten or more. J is TRBJ1-2 and V is TRBV30, with D hard to call. Trimming removed 4 bases at V and 7 bases at J, with 10 bases between. Germline V gene data show CDR1 as GTSNPN and CDR2 as SVGIG (reference sequence). The CDR3 totals 11 residues. Here the CDR3 DNA reads TGTGCCTGGACCAATGTCGGTGGCTACACCTTC. Translation: CAWTNVGGYTF.

V usage is TRBV9 and J usage is TRBJ1-2; D not resolved. The CDR3 runs to 17 residues. Germline V lookup: CDR1 SGDLS, CDR2 YYNGEE. With 0 bases removed from V and 0 bases from J, the gap between germline ends came to 15 bases. CDR3 sequence: CASSVDGRPSANYGYTF. The CDR3 DNA sequence: TGTGCCAGCAGCGTAGACGGGAGACCCAGTGCTAACTATGGCTACACCTTC.

Ten or more counts support this clonotype. The chain joins TRBV24-1 to TRBJ2-7, with D tentatively TRBD1 or TRBD2 (5 bases each). Trimming shortened V by 3 bases and J by 7 bases, and 15 bases separated the two germline ends. Germline V gene sequence: CDR1 KGHDR, CDR2 SFDVKD. This CDR3 comprises 14 residues. Written as DNA, the CDR3 is TGTGCCACCAGTGATGAGGGGACCCCGTTTGAGCAGTACTTC. Translating it yields CATSDEGTPFEQYF.

The V and J genes are TRBV5-6 and TRBJ2-7, with D perhaps TRBD2 (5 bases). Germline CDR1 is SGHDT and CDR2 is YYEEEE. The CDR3 has 12 amino acids. The V end lost 3 bases, the J end lost 6 bases, and 10 bases lay between the germline ends. DNA for the CDR3: TGTGCCAGCAGCTCAAGCGGCCCCGAGCAGTACTTC. This codes for CASSSSGPEQYF.

As regards this clonotype: Compared with germline, one end of the junction differs, possibly owing to a read error. The V call is TRBV2, the J call TRBJ2-2; 7 bases fit TRBD1. Matching the DNA end better, TRBJ1-1 makes the J call doubtful. The CDR3 consists of 12 residues. The germline V gene has CDR1 SNHLY and CDR2 FYNNEI. The DNA of the CDR3 is TGTGCCAGCAGTCTCAGGGGGACTGGAGCTTTCTTT. It translates to CASSLRGTGAFF.

The chain has TRBV28 and TRBJ2-1, with a tentative D call TRBD2 (6 bases). The CDR3 totals 14 residues. V gave up 3 bases and J gave up 9 bases, with 15 bases separating them. Germline V gene sequence: CDR1 MDHEN, CDR2 SYDVKM. CDR3 residues: CASSFAGLRAEQFF. The CDR3 nucleotides read TGTGCCAGCAGTTTTGCGGGACTTCGGGCTGAGCAGTTCTTC.

This clonotype has a handful of counts. The chain carries TRBV5-4 and TRBJ2-7, with 7 bases identical to TRBD1. Germline-derived CDR1 and CDR2 are SGHNT and YYREEE (reference sequence). The CDR3 loop spans 13 amino acids. Trimming took 3 bases from V and 6 from J; bases not matched to a gene: 6. CDR3 region: CASSSDRVGEQYF. The CDR3 DNA reads TGTGCCAGCAGCTCCGACAGGGTGGGCGAGCAGTACTTC.

This clonotype appeared a few times. This chain links TRBV20-1 with TRBJ2-5; 8 bases fit TRBD1. The CDR3 loop spans 15 amino acids. After removal of 2 bases from V and 5 bases from J, the junction contained 10 bases not matched to a gene. Germline CDR1 is DFQATT and CDR2 is SNEGSKA (reference sequence). The CDR3 nucleotides are TGCAGTGCTAGAACTCCCGGACAGGGTGGGGAGACCCAGTACTTC. Its translation: CSARTPGQGGETQYF.

The chain employs TRBV6-1 and TRBJ2-5; D is unresolved. CDR3 length equals 14 residues. V was shortened by 5 bases and J by 5 bases, with 15 bases between the two germline ends. In germline, CDR1 is MNHNS, CDR2 SASEGT. CDR3 coding DNA: TGTGCCAGCAGTTATTCTCGGCGAAATGAGACCCAGTACTTC. Translation: CASSYSRRNETQYF.

This clonotype occurred many times. The chain is built from TRBV19 and TRBJ1-2; TRBD1 aligns across 7 bases. The germline V gene has CDR1 LNHDA and CDR2 SQIVND (reference sequence). The junction had 9 bases not matched to a gene; V was cut back by 0 bases and J by 2 bases. The CDR3 has 17 amino acids. The CDR3 DNA is TGTGCCAGTAGTATAGATTCGGGCGCGGGACAGAACTATGGCTACACCTTC. Translation gives CASSIDSGAGQNYGYTF.

V gene TRBV11-2 combines with J gene TRBJ2-7; D is unresolved. CDR3 size: 14 residues. V was pared by 1 base and J by 3 bases, with 10 bases between. Germline V lookup: CDR1 SGHAT, CDR2 FQNNGV. CDR3 DNA sequence: TGTGCCAGCAGCTTAGTTCCCACCCGCTACGAGCAGTACTTC. Amino acids: CASSLVPTRYEQYF.

This clonotype was counted a few times. The V gene is TRBV9, the J gene TRBJ2-5; D may match TRBD1 or TRBD2 (5 bases each). Germline V gene sequence: CDR1 SGDLS, CDR2 YYNGEE. The V end lost 0 bases, the J end lost 5 bases, and 14 bases lay between the germline ends. This CDR3 has 15 residues. The CDR3 reads CASSVELGTGETQYF. For the CDR3, the DNA is TGTGCCAGCAGCGTAGAATTGGGGACCGGCGAGACCCAGTACTTC.

This clonotype was seen ten or more times. The chain has TRBV11-2 and TRBJ2-5; 8 bases line up with TRBD2. Per germline, CDR1 SGHAT and CDR2 FQNNGV. V shed 5 bases, J shed 4 bases, and the junction held 6 bases outside the gene matches. The CDR3 length is 14 residues. CDR3 region: CASSPLAEIETQYF. The DNA for the CDR3 is TGTGCCAGCAGCCCACTAGCGGAGATAGAGACCCAGTACTTC.

This clonotype was detected ten times or more. This chain connects TRBV3-1 to TRBJ2-7; TRBD2 aligns across 10 bases. Germline V lookup: CDR1 LGHDT, CDR2 YNNKEL (reference sequence). CDR3 length: 15 amino acids. V was pared by 2 bases and J by 4 bases, with 5 bases of the junction left unmatched. CDR3 nucleotide sequence: TGTGCCAGCAGCCAACTGACTAGCGGGTCTTACGAGCAGTACTTC. This codes for CASSQLTSGSYEQYF.

The rearrangement uses TRBV20-1 and TRBJ2-2; 8 nucleotides align to TRBD2. The V segment lost 3 bases and the J segment 4 bases; nucleotides outside the gene matches: 10. This CDR3 has 16 amino acids. The germline V gene encodes CDR1 DFQATT and CDR2 SNEGSKA (reference sequence). This CDR3 is CSARHPAGVSTGELFF. The DNA for the CDR3 is TGCAGTGCTAGGCATCCAGCGGGAGTAAGCACCGGGGAGCTGTTTTTT.

This clonotype has ten or more counts. The chain combines TRBV2 with TRBJ2-5, with TRBD2 matching 11 bases. The V and J ends lost 3 bases and 5 bases, in that order; junction bases with no gene match: 11. Germline V gene data show CDR1 as SNHLY and CDR2 as FYNNEI. This CDR3 has 17 amino acids. The CDR3 loop is CASSDGSLAGGPETQYF. CDR3 DNA sequence: TGTGCCAGCAGTGATGGGTCCCTAGCGGGAGGCCCCGAGACCCAGTACTTC.

This clonotype appeared a few times. The J gene is TRBJ2-3, the V gene TRBV28, with D possibly matching TRBD2 (5 bases). V was pared by 2 bases and J by 0 bases, with 9 bases between. The CDR3 totals 15 residues. Germline V lookup: CDR1 MDHEN, CDR2 SYDVKM. The CDR3 reads CASSLISESTDTQYF. The CDR3 bases are TGTGCCAGCAGTTTAATTAGCGAAAGCACAGATACGCAGTATTTT.